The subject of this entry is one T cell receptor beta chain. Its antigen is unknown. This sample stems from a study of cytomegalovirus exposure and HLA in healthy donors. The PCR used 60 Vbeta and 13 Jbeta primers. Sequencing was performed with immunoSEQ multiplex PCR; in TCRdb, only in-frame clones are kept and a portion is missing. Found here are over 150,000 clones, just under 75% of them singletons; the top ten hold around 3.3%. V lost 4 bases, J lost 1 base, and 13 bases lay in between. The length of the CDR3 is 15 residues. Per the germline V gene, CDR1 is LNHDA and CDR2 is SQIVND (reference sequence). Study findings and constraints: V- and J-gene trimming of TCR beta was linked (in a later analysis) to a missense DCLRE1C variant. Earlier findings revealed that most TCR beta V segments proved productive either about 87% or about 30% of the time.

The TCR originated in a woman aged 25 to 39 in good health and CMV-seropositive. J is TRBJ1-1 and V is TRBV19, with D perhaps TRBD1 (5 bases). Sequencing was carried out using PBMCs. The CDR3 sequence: CASSTSTGGNTEAFF. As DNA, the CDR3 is TGTGCCAGTAGTACCAGTACGGGGGGGAACACTGAAGCTTTCTTT.